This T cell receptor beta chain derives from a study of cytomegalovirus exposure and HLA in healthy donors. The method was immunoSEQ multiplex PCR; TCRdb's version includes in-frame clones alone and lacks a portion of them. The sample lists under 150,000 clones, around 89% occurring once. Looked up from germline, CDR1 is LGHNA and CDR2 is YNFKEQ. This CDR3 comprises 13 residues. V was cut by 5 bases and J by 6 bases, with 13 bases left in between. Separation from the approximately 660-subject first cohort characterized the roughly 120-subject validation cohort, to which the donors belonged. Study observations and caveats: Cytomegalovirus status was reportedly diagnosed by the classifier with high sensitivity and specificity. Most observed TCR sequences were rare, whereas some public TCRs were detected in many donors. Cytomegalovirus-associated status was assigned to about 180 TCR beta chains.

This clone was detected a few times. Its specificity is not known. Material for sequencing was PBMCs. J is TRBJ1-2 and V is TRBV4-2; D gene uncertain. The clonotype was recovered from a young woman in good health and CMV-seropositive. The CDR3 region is CASSDGSEDGYTF. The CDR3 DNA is TGTGCCAGCAGCGACGGGTCAGAGGATGGCTACACCTTC.